This T cell receptor beta chain was captured by sequencing in a study of Ad26.COV2.S vaccination and SARS-CoV-2 variants. Method: immunoSEQ multiplex PCR; TCRdb's copy keeps in-frame clones and lacks some. The sample consists of 250,000 or so clones, roughly 89% of them appearing once. Treatment described: about 20 received Ad26.COV2.S at low or high dose, single or two shots; roughly five received placebo; per-sample allocation not given. Sampling happened 63 days after the first vaccine or placebo injection. With 1 base removed from V and 2 bases from J, the gap between germline ends came to 5 bases. There are 13 residues in the CDR3. Germline loops: CDR1 MGHRA, CDR2 YSYEKL.

Sequencing used peripheral blood, obtained in a trial of Ad26.COV2.S vaccine versus placebo. The rearrangement uses TRBV4-1 and TRBJ1-2; D is ambiguous. This clonotype was sampled from a person between 18 and 65 years old who received the Ad26.COV2.S COVID-19 vaccine or a placebo. The CDR3 protein is CASSQGGNYGYTF. The DNA of the CDR3 is TGCGCCAGCAGCCAAGGAGGGAACTATGGCTACACCTTC.